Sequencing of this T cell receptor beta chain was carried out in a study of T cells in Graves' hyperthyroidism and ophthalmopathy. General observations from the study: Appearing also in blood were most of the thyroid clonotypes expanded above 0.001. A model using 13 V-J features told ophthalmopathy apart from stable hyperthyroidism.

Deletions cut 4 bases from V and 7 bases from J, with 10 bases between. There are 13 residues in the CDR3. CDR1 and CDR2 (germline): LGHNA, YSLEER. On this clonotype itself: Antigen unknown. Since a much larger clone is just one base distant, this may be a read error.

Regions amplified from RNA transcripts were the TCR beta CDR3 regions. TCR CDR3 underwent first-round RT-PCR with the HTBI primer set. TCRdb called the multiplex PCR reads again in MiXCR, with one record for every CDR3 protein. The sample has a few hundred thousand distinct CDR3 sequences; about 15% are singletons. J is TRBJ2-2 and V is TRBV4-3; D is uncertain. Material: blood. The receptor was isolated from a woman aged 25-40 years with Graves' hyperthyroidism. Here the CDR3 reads CASSPPRIGELFF. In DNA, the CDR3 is TGCGCCAGCAGCCCTCCCAGAATCGGGGAGCTGTTTTTT.